These 4 T cell receptor beta chains share one sample of origin, sequenced in a study of blood T cells in healthy people across ages. Together with a sample-barcoded 5' primer, a J-beta primer mix was included in a second PCR lasting 7 to 11 cycles. TCRdb reanalysed the 5' RACE reads using MiXCR and keeps one entry per CDR3 protein. The sample lists approximately 820,000 distinct CDR3 sequences; around 42% were seen once. The sequenced sample consisted of blood. These receptors were obtained from a man aged 55 to 69 in good health.

The chain's CDR3 is CSARDQGVGEKLFF. In DNA, the CDR3 is TGCAGTGCTAGAGACCAGGGGGTGGGCGAAAAACTGTTTTTT. The V and J genes are TRBV20-1 and TRBJ1-4; TRBD1 aligns across 7 bases. Germline V gives CDR1 DFQATT, CDR2 SNEGSKA (reference sequence). There are 14 residues in the CDR3. J lost 8 bases, V lost 0 bases, and 6 bases had no gene match.

The chain uses TRBV3-1 and TRBJ1-4; tentatively, D is TRBD1 (5 bases). Germline CDR1 reads LGHDT; CDR2 reads YNNKEL (reference sequence). Trimming left V 3 bases short and J 4 bases short, with 9 bases between. The CDR3 is made up of 14 amino acids. CDR3 sequence: CASSHRANNEKLFF. CDR3 coding DNA: TGTGCCAGCAGCCACAGGGCCAATAATGAAAAACTGTTTTTT. The full variable domain, with the rest looked up from reference TRBV3-1 and TRBJ1-4, is DTAVSQTPKYLVTQMGNDKSIKCEQNLGHDTMYWYKQDSKKFLKIMFSYNNKELIINETVPNRFSPKSPDKAHLNLHINSLELGDSAVYFCASSHRANNEKLFFGSGTQLSVL.

This rearrangement joins TRBV13 to TRBJ2-3; no firm D call. Germline CDR1 and CDR2: PRHDT and FYEKMQ (reference sequence). The CDR3 totals 16 residues. Trimming took off 5 bases at V and 4 bases at J, with 19 bases between the two ends. The CDR3 sequence is CASSLQGVANPDTQYF. CDR3 coding DNA: TGTGCCAGCAGCCTACAAGGCGTTGCGAATCCAGATACGCAGTATTTT.

The chain carries TRBV28 and TRBJ1-2; D is perhaps TRBD1 (6 bases). Trimming shortened V by 6 bases and J by 9 bases, and 23 bases separated the two germline ends. CDR3 length equals 15 residues. CDR1 and CDR2 (germline): MDHEN, SYDVKM. CDR3 sequence: CASRKTAGQLGRYTF. The CDR3, as DNA: TGTGCCAGCAGGAAAACGGCCGGACAGCTTGGACGCTACACCTTC.